The 13 T cell receptor beta chains listed next were all sequenced from one sample in a study of blood T cells in healthy people across ages (dated by TCRdb to 2013 to 2016). Library generation was performed with 5' RACE. Data came from an Illumina HiSeq 2500. A second PCR of 7 to 11 cycles was performed with a sample-barcoded 5' primer and a J-beta primer mix. TCRdb's own reprocessing of the public reads used fastp at Q25 and MiXCR and kept productive beta chains. Every distinct CDR3 protein forms one entry, paired with its most common genes and DNA. Present in this sample are some 940,000 distinct CDR3 sequences, almost 30% of which were seen just once. The top ten hold roughly a tenth of the sample. This sample was also put to use in a study of T cells of mothers and their children.

Specimen: blood. The receptors here all came from a woman between 40 and 50 years old in good health.

This sequence joins TRBV28 and TRBJ2-6; no clear D gene. The CDR3 sequence is 13 residues long. CDR1 MDHEN and CDR2 SYDVKM come from the germline V gene. CDR3 sequence (DNA): TGTGCTTGTTCTTGGGCTGGGGCCAACGTCCTGACTTTC. Its protein product is CACSWAGANVLTF. Combining the CDR3 with reference TRBV28 and TRBJ2-6 gives the whole variable domain DVKVTQSSRYLVKRTGEKVFLECVQDMDHENMFWYRQDPGLGLRLIYFSYDVKMKEKGDIPEGYSVSREKKERFSLILESASTNQTSMYLCACSWAGANVLTFGAGSRLTVL.

This clonotype has ten or more counts. This chain connects TRBV5-8 to TRBJ2-1; 7 positions match TRBD1. CDR1 SGHTS and CDR2 YDEGEE come from the germline V gene. This CDR3 is built from 13 residues. Trimming cost V 0 bases and J 8 bases; bases outside gene matches: 2. DNA of the CDR3: TGTGCCAGCAGCTTGGCACAGGGGTATGAGCAGTTCTTC. It codes for CASSLAQGYEQFF.

This clonotype showed up just a few times. This rearrangement joins TRBV5-1 to TRBJ2-7; 10 bases align to TRBD1. V dropped 4 bases and J dropped 6; count of bases not matched to a gene: 13. This CDR3 region has 16 residues. Germline CDR1 SGHRS, CDR2 YFSETQ. CDR3 coding DNA: TGCGCCAGCAGCCATAGAGATGGGACAGGGGAGGGCGAGCAGTACTTC. Amino acids: CASSHRDGTGEGEQYF. The complete variable domain, with remaining parts taken from reference TRBV5-1 and TRBJ2-7, reads KAGVTQTPRYLIKTRGQQVTLSCSPISGHRSVSWYQQTPGQGLQFLFEYFSETQRNKGNFPGRFSGRQFSNSRSEMNVSTLELGDSALYLCASSHRDGTGEGEQYFGPGTRLTVT.

This clonotype was seen more than once but under ten times. Relative to the germline gene, one junction end is altered; a read error may explain this. This chain connects TRBV7-2 to TRBJ2-1, with 7 bases matching TRBD1. The germline CDR1 and CDR2 sequences are SGHTA and FQGNSA. The CDR3 totals 16 residues. The CDR3 protein is CAGRRLAPATGQRPFF. In nucleotides, the CDR3 is TGTGCCGGCAGACGCCTTGCGCCCGCAACGGGACAGAGGCCGTTCTTC.

This chain uses TRBV6-5 with TRBJ2-3; TRBD2 might be the D (5 bases). V lost 6 bases and J lost 1, with 11 bases in between. The CDR3 runs 14 residues. Per germline, CDR1 MNHEY and CDR2 SVGAGI. In nucleotides, the CDR3 is TGTGCCAGCAGACCCCTGGGAGGCACAGATACGCAGTATTTT. Residues: CASRPLGGTDTQYF.

Notes on this clonotype: One end of the junction is discordant with germline, which a read error may explain. The chain has TRBV12-3 or TRBV12-4 and TRBJ2-7, with 7 bases matching TRBD2. This CDR3 region has 15 residues. CDR3: CASSLQLAVGYGQYF. In nucleotides, the CDR3 is TGCGCCAGCAGTTTACAGCTAGCGGTGGGTTACGGGCAGTACTTC.

This clonotype was seen only a few times. This chain connects TRBV29-1 to TRBJ2-3, with D uncertain. Trimming removed 2 bases at V and 4 bases at J, with 7 bases between. Germline V gene sequence: CDR1 SQVTM, CDR2 ANQGSEA. The CDR3 is made up of 12 amino acids. CDR3 residues: CSVELVPDTQYF. CDR3 in DNA: TGCAGCGTTGAATTAGTCCCAGATACGCAGTATTTT.

This clonotype was found many times. This chain links TRBV4-1 with TRBJ2-7; the match to TRBD2 covers 7 bases. Germline CDR1 reads MGHRA; CDR2 reads YSYEKL. Trimming cost V 2 bases and J 4 bases; bases outside gene matches: 8. This CDR3 comprises 15 residues. This CDR3 reads CASSQRILAEYEQYF. Here the CDR3 DNA reads TGCGCCAGCAGCCAAAGGATTCTAGCGGAATACGAGCAGTACTTC.

This clonotype was seen a few times. The chain joins TRBV5-6 to TRBJ1-5, with 8 positions matching TRBD1. Germline V CDR1 and CDR2: SGHDT, YYEEEE. Trimming took 1 base from V and 2 from J; bases not matched to a gene: 5. CDR3 length: 16 residues. CDR3 nucleotides: TGTGCCAGCAGCTTGTACGCAGGGGGCGGCAATCAGCCCCAGCATTTT. Its protein is CASSLYAGGGNQPQHF. The entire variable domain, with the rest obtained from reference TRBV5-6 and TRBJ1-5, is as follows: DAGVTQSPTHLIKTRGQQVTLRCSPKSGHDTVSWYQQALGQGPQFIFQYYEEEERQRGNFPDRFSGHQFPNYSSELNVNALLLGDSALYLCASSLYAGGGNQPQHFGDGTRLSIL.

The J gene is TRBJ1-2, the V gene TRBV6-2 or TRBV6-3; maybe TRBD1 (6 bases). CDR3 length: 16 amino acids. Looked up from germline, CDR1 is MNHEY and CDR2 is SVGEGT. V was cut by 6 bases and J by 2 bases, with 19 bases left in between. CDR3 sequence reads: CASRAPTDSQNYGYTF. The CDR3 nucleotides read TGTGCCAGCAGGGCACCTACGGACAGTCAGAACTATGGCTACACCTTC.

This clonotype was seen more than once but under ten times. CDR3 sequence: CASSLLGQTDTQYF. The CDR3 nucleotides read TGCGCCAGCAGCTTGTTAGGACAGACAGATACGCAGTATTTT. V and J are TRBV5-1 and TRBJ2-3; maybe TRBD1 (6 bases). With 1 base removed from V and 3 bases from J, the gap between germline ends came to 9 bases. CDR1 and CDR2 from the germline V gene are SGHRS and YFSETQ. CDR3 size: 14 residues.

This clonotype turned up a few times. The chain recombines TRBV27 with TRBJ2-2; tentatively, D is TRBD1 (6 bases). This CDR3 has 14 amino acids. Germline V CDR1 and CDR2: MNHEY, SMNVEV (reference sequence). The V end was cut by 5 bases, the J end by 7 bases, with 14 bases between. CDR3 sequence: CASSIKQGYGELFF. As DNA, the CDR3 is TGTGCCAGCAGTATTAAACAGGGATACGGGGAGCTGTTTTTT.

J is TRBJ1-2 and V is TRBV28; 9 nucleotides agree with TRBD1. V lost 3 bases, J lost 6 bases, and 5 bases stayed unmatched. The germline V gene has CDR1 MDHEN and CDR2 SYDVKM. This CDR3 has 14 amino acids. The CDR3: CASSFGQGIDGYTF. The DNA of the CDR3 is TGTGCCAGCAGTTTCGGACAGGGGATAGATGGCTACACCTTC.